This TCR beta chain came from a study of post-analysis software for immune sequencing data. Tagging with unique molecular identifiers was a feature of the TCR beta cDNA libraries. Starting from about 1 to 10 million T cells, the study yielded about 490,000 cDNA molecules. TCRdb passed the PCR reads through MiXCR, listing each CDR3 protein once. The top ten clones hold about 1.4% of a sample with over 150,000 distinct CDR3 sequences, approximately 30% of them seen once. Sequences were obtained from blood. The receptor comes from a girl aged 10 to 17 with multiple sclerosis.

In DNA, the CDR3 is TGCGCCAGCAGCTTGGCCCTTCAAGTCTCAAACGAGCGGCCCTCCTACGAGCAGTACTTC. This sequence encodes CASSLALQVSNERPSYEQYF. V and J are TRBV5-1 and TRBJ2-7, with D possibly TRBD2 on 5 matching bases. Trimming took 0 bases from V and 0 from J, leaving 25 bases between them. The germline gives CDR1 SGHRS, CDR2 YFSETQ. The CDR3 sequence is 20 residues long.